Judged by abundance, the clone carrying this T cell receptor beta chain is medium-sized. As yet, its antigen is unknown. Co-extracted RNA and DNA came from roughly 20-30 mg of unsorted bulk tissue. Five separate regions per tumor were sampled. Constant-region priming of 500 ng total RNA yielded TCR beta cDNA. Nested multiplex PCR, run for three rounds with slightly modified ARM-PCR, yielded TCR beta libraries. Primers for the first two PCR rounds were TRBV1-TRBV30 forward primers and a C-beta reverse primer (approximately 10 cycles per round). TCRdb re-called the multiplex PCR reads with MiXCR, one entry per CDR3 protein. The table records about 21,000 distinct CDR3 sequences, 75% to 80% of them present only once. The data belong to a study of tumor-infiltrating lymphocytes in primary liver carcinoma. Turning to the study itself: Stage T1-T3 N0M0 tumors spanned about 4.2 to 10 cm.

Notes on the study in general: The study found tumor-adjacent and tumor-blood pairs overlapped less than tumor region pairs. Blood trailed tumors significantly in top-250-clone fraction (p = 0.039).

The CDR3 sequence is 15 residues long. With 6 bases clipped from V and 7 bases from J, the junction kept 5 bases outside the gene matches. The germline V gene encodes CDR1 MNHNS and CDR2 SASEGT. The TCR sequence derives from a woman in her thirties with primary liver carcinoma and hepatitis B virus infection. The J gene is TRBJ2-1, the V gene TRBV6-1; the match to TRBD2 covers 14 bases. The source material was liver tumor tissue from sampling region 1. The subset here: tumor region T1, superior pole. The CDR3 reads CASRWGLAGENEQFF. The CDR3 nucleotides are TGTGCCAGCAGGTGGGGACTAGCGGGAGAGAATGAGCAGTTCTTC.